The source of this T cell receptor (beta chain) is a study of blood T cell repertoires in COVID-19. This CDR3 contains 15 residues. Trimming stripped 9 bases from V and 5 bases from J, with 22 bases between. CDR1 and CDR2 from the germline V gene are LNHDA and SQIVND (reference sequence). Sequencing was performed with immunoSEQ multiplex PCR; in TCRdb, only in-frame clones are kept and a portion is missing. This sample yields around 63,000 clones, of which 80% to 85% are seen a single time; around 30% belongs to the top ten. V and J are TRBV19 and TRBJ1-1; D is possibly TRBD1 (5 bases). The sequence was obtained from a woman aged 80 or older with active or convalescent COVID-19. Sequencing was performed on peripheral blood. DNA for the CDR3: TGTGCCAGCATACCTACGGGGGGGATCGGAACTGAAGCTTTCTTT. This encodes CASIPTGGIGTEAFF.